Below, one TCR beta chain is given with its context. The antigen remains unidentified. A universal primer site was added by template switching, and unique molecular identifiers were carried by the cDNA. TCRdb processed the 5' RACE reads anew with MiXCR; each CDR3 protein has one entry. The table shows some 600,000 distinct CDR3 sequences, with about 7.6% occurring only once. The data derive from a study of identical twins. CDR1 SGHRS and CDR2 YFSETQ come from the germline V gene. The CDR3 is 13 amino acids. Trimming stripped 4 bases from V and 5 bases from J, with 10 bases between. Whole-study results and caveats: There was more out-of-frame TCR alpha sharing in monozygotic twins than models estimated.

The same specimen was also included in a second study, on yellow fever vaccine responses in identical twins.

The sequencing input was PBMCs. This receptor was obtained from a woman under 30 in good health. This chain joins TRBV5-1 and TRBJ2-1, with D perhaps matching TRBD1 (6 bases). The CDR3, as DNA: TGCGCCAGCAGCGGGGGCTTCCACAATGAGCAGTTCTTC. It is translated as CASSGGFHNEQFF.